The 29 T cell receptor beta chains presented below share a single source sample, sequenced in a study of Graves' ophthalmopathy and Graves' hyperthyroidism. RNA transcripts yielded amplified TCR beta CDR3 regions. The workflow started with a first-round RT-PCR run with HTBI primers and then moved on to a second-round multiplex PCR. TCRdb re-derived calls from the multiplex PCR reads in MiXCR, one entry per CDR3 protein. The sample contains roughly 60,000 distinct CDR3 sequences, roughly 47% of which appear only once. The sequencing input was peripheral blood. The receptors were gathered from an adult woman with Graves' ophthalmopathy.

The table lists this clonotype with many counts. The chain joins TRBV11-3 to TRBJ2-2; D call uncertain. The CDR3 consists of 14 residues. Per the germline V gene, CDR1 is SGHNT and CDR2 is YENEEA. V gave up 1 base and J gave up 6 bases, with 9 bases separating them. The CDR3 coding sequence is TGTGCCAGCAGCTTAGGTTCTAACTCCGGGGAGCTGTTTTTT. It specifies CASSLGSNSGELFF.

The J gene is TRBJ2-2, the V gene TRBV10-3, with 9 bases that match TRBD2. The V segment lost 6 bases and the J segment 6 bases; nucleotides outside the gene matches: 11. Germline assignment: CDR1 ENHRY and CDR2 SYGVKD. CDR3 length: 16 residues. CDR3: CAIRGSGGPSAGELFF. CDR3 sequence (DNA): TGTGCCATCAGGGGGAGCGGGGGGCCCTCAGCCGGGGAGCTGTTTTTT.

Points on this clonotype: This is likely a read error, given that the CDR3 carries no conserved phenylalanine or tryptophan at its end. Because the CDR3's place on the DNA is in doubt, the DNA is left out and the CDR3 is given as listed by TCRdb. The J gene is TRBJ1-5, the V gene TRBV20-1. Per germline, CDR1 DFQATT and CDR2 SNEGSKA (reference sequence). The CDR3 numbers 8 amino acids, ends counted. The CDR3: CSARGTSV.

In its sample, this clonotype was seen many times. V gene TRBV18 combines with J gene TRBJ2-5; D may be TRBD2 (5 bases). The CDR3 is 12 amino acids. The V gene lost 2 bases and the J gene lost 5 bases, with 6 bases spanning the gap. Looked up from germline, CDR1 is KGHSH and CDR2 is LQKENI. In DNA, the CDR3 is TGTGCCAGCTCACCATCGGGGGAGACCCAGTACTTC. Amino acids: CASSPSGETQYF.

The chain has TRBV7-2 and TRBJ2-1, with D perhaps being TRBD1 or TRBD2 (6 bases each). The germline V gene encodes CDR1 SGHTA and CDR2 FQGNSA. The CDR3 is made up of 15 amino acids. Trimming shortened V by 4 bases and J by 12 bases, and 22 bases separated the two germline ends. This chain's CDR3 is CASSSLGGFTDTQFF. In DNA, the CDR3 is TGTGCCAGCAGCTCCTTGGGGGGCTTCACAGATACGCAGTTCTTC.

A single count supports this clonotype. As the CDR3 is not closed by the conserved phenylalanine or tryptophan, this likely results from a read error. The rearrangement joins TRBV7-9 to TRBJ1-1; D perhaps matches TRBD1 (5 bases). CDR1 is SEHNR, CDR2 FQNEAQ, per germline (reference sequence). The CDR3 consists of 14 residues. CDR3 sequence reads: CACSLGRGVTEAFC. In DNA, the CDR3 is TGTGCCTGCAGCTTAGGGCGGGGGGTTACTGAAGCTTTCTGT.

The gene calls are TRBV4-1 and TRBJ1-1; D call uncertain. Trimming cost V 1 base and J 6 bases, with 6 bases left between them. CDR1 MGHRA and CDR2 YSYEKL come from the germline V gene. CDR3 length: 12 residues. CDR3 in DNA: TGCGCCAGCAGCCAAGCTACGTCTGAAGCTTTCTTT. Protein: CASSQATSEAFF.

A note on this clonotype: This could be a read error, since a much larger clone is one nucleotide away. The J gene is TRBJ2-5, the V gene TRBV12-3 or TRBV12-4, with 9 bases identical to TRBD2. The V gene end was trimmed by 6 bases and the J gene end by 7 bases; junction bases not matched to a gene: 6. There are 13 residues in the CDR3. The CDR3 DNA sequence: TGTGCCAGCAGCTCTTGTAGCGGGAGGACCCAGTACTTC. It encodes CASSSCSGRTQYF.

This clonotype has a count of ten or more. The chain is built from TRBV4-1 and TRBJ1-5, with D uncertain. The germline V and J ends were trimmed by 0 bases and 4 bases, with 7 bases remaining between them. The CDR3 is 14 residues long. Germline V CDR1 and CDR2: MGHRA, YSYEKL. The DNA of the CDR3 is TGCGCCAGCAGCCAAGATCTTGGGAATCAGCCCCAGCATTTT. It specifies CASSQDLGNQPQHF.

Note on this clonotype: Given a much more abundant clone one base away, this may be a read error. The chain employs TRBV28 and TRBJ2-3, with D unclear. This CDR3 has 14 residues. Germline V lookup: CDR1 MDHEN, CDR2 SYDVKM. CDR3 amino acids: CASSTKQDTDPQYF. CDR3 in DNA: TGTGCCAGCAGTACCAAACAAGACACAGATCCGCAGTATTTT.

The J gene is TRBJ2-3, the V gene TRBV14, with 8 bases aligning to TRBD2. Losses at the gene ends were 0 bases for V and 1 base for J; bases not matched to a gene: 6. The CDR3 contains 17 residues. Germline lookup yields CDR1 SGHDN and CDR2 FVKESK. The CDR3 nucleotides read TGTGCCAGCAGCCAAGATTGGAGCGGGAGTGGCACAGATACGCAGTATTTT. This encodes CASSQDWSGSGTDTQYF.

V usage is TRBV24-1 and J usage is TRBJ1-2; D unresolved. CDR1 is KGHDR, CDR2 SFDVKD, per germline. Trimming took off 4 bases at V and 0 bases at J, with 17 bases between the two ends. The CDR3 is 17 amino acids. The CDR3 spells CATSESGSSVPNYGYTF. In DNA form, the CDR3 reads TGTGCCACCAGTGAATCCGGGTCTTCGGTCCCTAACTATGGCTACACCTTC.

This chain joins TRBV9 and TRBJ1-2, with D unclear. The germline gives CDR1 SGDLS, CDR2 YYNGEE. The CDR3 runs to 16 residues. V lost 3 bases, J lost 1 base, and 16 bases lay in between. The CDR3: CASSASPGSFNYGYTF. CDR3 nucleotides: TGTGCCAGCAGCGCGTCACCCGGTAGCTTTAACTATGGCTACACCTTC.

This clonotype has at least ten counts. The chain combines TRBV4-3 with TRBJ2-5, with TRBD1 as a possible D gene (6 bases). V was pared by 1 base and J by 2 bases, with 11 bases between. Germline V gene lookup returns CDR1 LGHNA and CDR2 YSLEER. This CDR3 region has 15 residues. The CDR3 DNA is TGCGCCAGCAGCCAAGTTACAGGGCTACAAGAGACCCAGTACTTC. Protein: CASSQVTGLQETQYF.

The gene calls are TRBV7-8 and TRBJ2-1, with 10 nucleotides matching TRBD2. The germline gives CDR1 SGHVS, CDR2 FQNEAQ. J was trimmed by 8 bases and V by 6 bases; bases with no gene match: 10. This CDR3 spans 15 amino acids. The CDR3 loop is CASSTGTSERDEQFF. In DNA form, the CDR3 reads TGTGCCAGCAGTACCGGGACTAGCGAGAGGGATGAGCAGTTCTTC.

The CDR3, as DNA: TGTGCCAGCAGTCCGGGGGTGACAGATACGCAGTATTTT. It specifies CASSPGVTDTQYF. The chain couples TRBV7-9 to TRBJ2-3; TRBD2 is a possible D gene (6 bases). V lost 6 bases, J lost 3 bases, and 10 bases lay in between. CDR3 length: 13 amino acids. Germline V CDR1 and CDR2: SEHNR, FQNEAQ (reference sequence).

The chain uses TRBV11-2 and TRBJ1-1; possibly TRBD1 for D (5 bases). Germline loops: CDR1 SGHAT, CDR2 FQNNGV. V was pared by 5 bases and J by 0 bases, with 13 bases between. There are 15 residues in the CDR3. CDR3 nucleotide sequence: TGTGCCAGCAGCCCGGGGGGGAGAATGAACACTGAAGCTTTCTTT. This translates into CASSPGGRMNTEAFF.

CDR3 DNA: TGTGCCAGCAGTGGGACTAGCGGGCAAGAGACCCAGTACTTC. Its protein product is CASSGTSGQETQYF. The chain recombines TRBV6-4 with TRBJ2-5, with 11 bases identical to TRBD2. The length of the CDR3 is 14 residues. Germline values: CDR1 MRHNA, CDR2 SNTAGT. With V trimmed by 4 bases and J by 2 bases, 0 bases remained unmatched.

The chain uses TRBV20-1 and TRBJ1-1; weak D call: TRBD1 (5 bases). With 3 bases removed from V and 4 bases from J, the gap between germline ends came to 15 bases. The germline gives CDR1 DFQATT, CDR2 SNEGSKA (reference sequence). CDR3 size: 14 residues. The CDR3 bases are TGCAGTGCTAGGGGACTAGCGGGGACCACTGAAGCTTTCTTT. Residues: CSARGLAGTTEAFF.

The CDR3, as DNA: TGTGCTAGAACCGGGACTAGCGGTACCTACAATGAGCAGTTCTTC. Translated, it gives CARTGTSGTYNEQFF. V and J are TRBV7-7 and TRBJ2-1, with TRBD2 identical over 11 bases. The V gene's germline CDR1 is SSHAT and CDR2 FNYEAQ (reference sequence). The CDR3 is 15 residues long.

At least ten counts were recorded for this clonotype. The CDR3 sequence: CSANDRRWGPEQYF. For the CDR3, the DNA is TGCAGTGCCAACGACAGGAGGTGGGGTCCCGAGCAGTACTTC. The chain recombines TRBV20-1 with TRBJ2-7; D might be TRBD1 (6 bases). Between the trimmed V and J ends, which lost 6 bases and 6 bases, there was a span of 21 bases. This CDR3 comprises 14 residues. Per germline, CDR1 DFQATT and CDR2 SNEGSKA (reference sequence).

Details on this clonotype: A much larger clone sits a single nucleotide away, making a read error possible. The V call is TRBV4-1, the J call TRBJ2-2; 8 bases match TRBD2. The CDR3 extends over 15 amino acids. With 5 bases clipped from V and 4 bases from J, the junction kept 6 bases outside the gene matches. Germline V gene sequence: CDR1 MGHRA, CDR2 YSYEKL. The CDR3 loop reads CASSYKREFTGELFF. The CDR3 DNA is TGCGCCAGCAGCTACAAGCGGGAGTTCACCGGGGAGCTGTTTTTT.

As concerns this clonotype: This CDR3 fails to terminate in the conserved phenylalanine or tryptophan, so it likely reflects a read error. V usage is TRBV27 and J usage is TRBJ1-2; D not resolved. V was pared by 0 bases and J by 5 bases, with 16 bases between. The CDR3 has 16 amino acids. CDR1 MNHEY and CDR2 SMNVEV come from the germline V gene (reference sequence). CDR3 region: CASSLSEIPLGYGYTV. The CDR3 region has the DNA TGTGCCAGCAGTTTATCGGAGATACCACTTGGATATGGCTACACCGTC.

Ten or more counts support this clonotype. V is TRBV29-1 and J is TRBJ2-5; D might be TRBD1 or TRBD2, each matching 5 bases. V dropped 1 base and J dropped 7 bases, with 13 bases sitting between them. This CDR3 spans 13 amino acids. The germline V gene has CDR1 SQVTM and CDR2 ANQGSEA. The CDR3: CSVEAPGTATQYF. CDR3 bases: TGCAGCGTTGAAGCCCCGGGGACGGCGACCCAGTACTTC.

The chain is built from TRBV5-6 and TRBJ2-7; D might be TRBD1 (6 bases). V lost 4 bases, J lost 2 bases, and 16 bases lay in between. Germline V gene sequence: CDR1 SGHDT, CDR2 YYEEEE. CDR3 length equals 15 residues. The CDR3 protein is CASSPRGGYTYEQYF. CDR3 in DNA: TGTGCCAGCAGCCCTAGAGGGGGATACACCTACGAGCAGTACTTC.

This clonotype was found many times. CDR3 region: CASSATGFMQPQHF. CDR3 bases: TGTGCCAGCAGCGCGACAGGGTTTATGCAGCCCCAGCATTTT. The V call is TRBV7-9, the J call TRBJ1-5; 7 bases align to TRBD1. The CDR3 has 14 residues. The germline V gene has CDR1 SEHNR and CDR2 FQNEAQ (reference sequence). The junction had 8 bases not matched to a gene; V was cut back by 5 bases and J by 7 bases.

In this sample, this clonotype turned up many times. The rearrangement joins TRBV4-2 to TRBJ2-2, with a weak D call TRBD2 (6 bases). The V and J ends lost 1 base and 4 bases respectively, with 7 bases between them. CDR1 LGHNA and CDR2 YNFKEQ come from the germline V gene. The CDR3 runs 14 residues. The CDR3 here is CASSQVEGTGELFF. The CDR3 nucleotides are TGTGCCAGCAGCCAAGTGGAGGGCACCGGGGAGCTGTTTTTT.

For the CDR3, the DNA is TGTGCCAGCAGCTTACCCTTGGGCACCATATATTTT. Translation gives CASSLPLGTIYF. This chain connects TRBV7-3 to TRBJ1-3; no firm D call. The CDR3 contains 12 residues. Trimming took off 2 bases at V and 9 bases at J, with 8 bases between the two ends. Germline lookup yields CDR1 SGHTA and CDR2 FQGTGA.

DNA for the CDR3: TGTGCCAGCAGACGAGACGGGACAGTTAATGAAAAACTGTTTTTT. Amino acid sequence: CASRRDGTVNEKLFF. The chain joins TRBV2 to TRBJ1-4; 7 bases fit TRBD1. V lost 6 bases, J lost 4 bases, and 8 bases stayed unmatched. From germline, CDR1 is SNHLY and CDR2 FYNNEI. The CDR3 is 15 residues long.